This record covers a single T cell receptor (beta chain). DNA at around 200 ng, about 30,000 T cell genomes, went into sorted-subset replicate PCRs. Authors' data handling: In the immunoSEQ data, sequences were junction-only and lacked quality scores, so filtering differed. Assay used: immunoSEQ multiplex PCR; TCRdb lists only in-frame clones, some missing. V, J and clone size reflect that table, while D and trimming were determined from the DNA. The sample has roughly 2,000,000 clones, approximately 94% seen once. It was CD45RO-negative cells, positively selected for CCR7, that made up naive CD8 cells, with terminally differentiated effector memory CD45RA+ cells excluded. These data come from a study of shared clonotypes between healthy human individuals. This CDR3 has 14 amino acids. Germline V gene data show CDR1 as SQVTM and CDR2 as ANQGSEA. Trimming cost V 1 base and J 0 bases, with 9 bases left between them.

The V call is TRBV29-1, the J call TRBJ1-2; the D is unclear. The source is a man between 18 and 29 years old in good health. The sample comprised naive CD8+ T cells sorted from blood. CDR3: CSVEGPATNYGYTF. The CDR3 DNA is TGCAGCGTTGAAGGACCGGCAACTAACTATGGCTACACCTTC.